This record looks at one T cell receptor (beta chain) sequence and its context. The antigen is undetermined. The PCR employed 60 Vbeta primers together with 13 Jbeta primers. Produced via immunoSEQ multiplex PCR; TCRdb's table is partial and in-frame only. The sample lists a few hundred thousand clones, 65% to 85% seen once, with 2.9% in the top ten. The V and J ends lost 5 bases and 1 base, in that order; junction bases with no gene match: 8. The CDR3 length is 16 residues. The germline gives CDR1 LNHDA, CDR2 SQIVND (reference sequence). The entry originates in a study of cytomegalovirus exposure and HLA in healthy donors. Study observations and caveats: An analysis that came later showed most CMV-associated TCR beta chains appearing HLA-restricted. As confirmed in vitro, a few CMV-associated chains were specific for CMV antigens.

The rearrangement uses TRBV19 and TRBJ2-4, with TRBD1 identical over 7 bases. The sample was PBMCs. The sequence derives from a man aged 25-45 years in good health and CMV-seronegative. CDR3 nucleotide sequence: TGTGCCAGTAGTGTCGGCACAGGGGTGGCCAAAAACATTCAGTACTTC. Translation: CASSVGTGVAKNIQYF. The entire variable domain, with the rest obtained from reference TRBV19 and TRBJ2-4, is as follows: DGGITQSPKYLFRKEGQNVTLSCEQNLNHDAMYWYRQDPGQGLRLIYYSQIVNDFQKGDIAEGYSVSREKKESFPLTVTSAQKNPTAFYLCASSVGTGVAKNIQYFGAGTRLSVL.